This T cell receptor (beta chain) was sequenced in a study of a mutant IDH1 vaccine in newly diagnosed glioma. Looking at the study overall: Patients underwent eight vaccinations, which took place in weeks 1, 3, 5, 7, 11, 15, 19 and 23. Treated patients showed a male proportion of about 62%, a female proportion of roughly 40%, and a mean age of approximately 40 years. Therapy received beforehand was radiotherapy, temozolomide, or both, with most patients given both. Study-wide results and limits: Top peripheral T cell clonotype shifts appeared unrelated to pseudoprogression.

The V gene's germline CDR1 is LGHNA and CDR2 YSLEER. V gave up 0 bases and J gave up 3 bases, with 4 bases separating them. The CDR3 has 13 residues. Time point in this sample: week 5, during vaccination. Alongside topical imiquimod, each dose of vaccine comprised 300 ug of mutant IDH1 20-mer peptide. Worth noting for this clone: What it binds is not known.

Measured with immunoSEQ multiplex PCR; TCRdb has only the in-frame clones, and not every one. The table includes about 29,000 clones, approximately 90% detected once. The receptor was derived from a woman aged 40 to 50 with glioma. Some clones in this sample may be carry-over from other donors' samples. The sequencing here drew on peripheral blood mononuclear cells (PBMCs), taken from a glioma patient whose treatment included an IDH1 peptide vaccine. This chain connects TRBV4-3 to TRBJ2-3; no firm D call. CDR3 residues: CASSQDITDTQYF. The CDR3, as DNA: TGCGCCAGCAGCCAAGATATTACAGATACGCAGTATTTT.